This T cell receptor beta chain was profiled in a study of blood T cell repertoires in COVID-19. Produced via immunoSEQ multiplex PCR; TCRdb's table is partial and in-frame only. The repertoire holds more than 80,000 clones, with roughly 85% as singletons. This CDR3 is 16 amino acids long. V was trimmed by 6 bases and J by 0 bases, leaving 15 bases between them. Germline values: CDR1 LNHDA, CDR2 SQIVND (reference sequence). The chain links TRBV19 to TRBJ1-5, with D perhaps matching TRBD1 (5 bases). This sequence originates from a human donor in a cohort sampled during active COVID-19. Sequencing was done on a sample of peripheral blood. The CDR3 region is CASSPLGQRSNQPQHF. The CDR3 nucleotides read TGTGCCAGTAGCCCGCTTGGACAACGTAGCAATCAGCCCCAGCATTTT. The full variable domain, rest sourced from reference TRBV19 and TRBJ1-5, is DGGITQSPKYLFRKEGQNVTLSCEQNLNHDAMYWYRQDPGQGLRLIYYSQIVNDFQKGDIAEGYSVSREKKESFPLTVTSAQKNPTAFYLCASSPLGQRSNQPQHFGDGTRLSIL.